A single sample is the source of the 5 T cell receptor beta chains below, sequenced in a study of blood T cells in healthy people across ages. Primers used in a second PCR of roughly 6 to 12 cycles were a sample-barcoded 5' primer and a J-beta primer mix. TCRdb reprocessed the 5' RACE reads via MiXCR and lists one record per CDR3 protein. The repertoire holds hundreds of thousands of distinct CDR3 sequences, with less than 25% as singletons. The data were also submitted as part of a second study, on T cells of mothers and their children.

Sequenced material: blood. These receptor sequences come from a boy aged 5-17 years in good health.

J is TRBJ1-1 and V is TRBV6-2 or TRBV6-3, with D perhaps matching TRBD1 (6 bases). V shed 7 bases and J shed 4 bases, with 16 bases lying between them. CDR1 MNHEY and CDR2 SVGEGT come from the germline V gene. The length of the CDR3 is 14 residues. CDR3 nucleotide sequence: TGTGCCAGCACGAACCGCAGGGGAGGCACTGAAGCTTTCTTT. Amino acid sequence: CASTNRRGGTEAFF.

This clonotype has only a few counts. The rearrangement uses TRBV7-9 and TRBJ2-3; D is possibly TRBD2 (5 bases). This CDR3 contains 15 residues. CDR1 and CDR2 (germline): SEHNR, FQNEAQ (reference sequence). V was trimmed by 1 base and J by 4 bases, leaving 12 bases between them. The CDR3 is CASSLEGSGADTQYF. The CDR3 DNA follows: TGTGCCAGCAGCTTAGAGGGCAGCGGCGCAGATACGCAGTATTTT.

This clonotype was seen a handful of times. J is TRBJ1-2 and V is TRBV7-4; D is possibly TRBD1 (6 bases). With 6 bases removed from V and 4 bases from J, the gap between germline ends came to 12 bases. Germline CDR1 and CDR2: SGHVT and SQSDAQ. The CDR3 has 13 residues. CDR3 nucleotide sequence: TGTGCCAGCAGTTATGGACAGATCTATGGCTACACCTTC. Translation gives CASSYGQIYGYTF.

This sequence joins TRBV6-6 and TRBJ1-2; 8 bases agree with TRBD1. Germline CDR1 reads MNHNY; CDR2 reads SVGAGI (reference sequence). This CDR3 spans 18 amino acids. V shed 0 bases and J 2 bases; nucleotides not matched to a gene: 11. CDR3 sequence (DNA): TGTGCCAGCAGTTACTCGACAGGGGAAGGGATCGCGAACTATGGCTACACCTTC. Residues: CASSYSTGEGIANYGYTF.

This clonotype was picked up many times. This chain links TRBV29-1 with TRBJ2-5, with 12 bases lining up with TRBD2. Trimming at V came to 6 bases and at J to 4 bases, leaving 6 bases not matched to a gene. The CDR3 extends over 14 amino acids. The germline V gene encodes CDR1 SQVTM and CDR2 ANQGSEA. Here the CDR3 reads CSVTPGLAGETQYF. DNA of the CDR3: TGCAGCGTGACTCCGGGACTAGCGGGAGAGACCCAGTACTTC.